A single sample is the source of the 32 T cell receptor beta chains below, sequenced in a study of cytomegalovirus exposure and HLA in healthy donors. The PCR contained 60 Vbeta and 13 Jbeta primers. Method: immunoSEQ multiplex PCR; TCRdb's copy keeps in-frame clones and lacks some. The data show some 190,000 clones, with over 80% seen just once and roughly 1.2% held by the top ten. Material for sequencing was PBMCs. These receptors were collected from a boy aged 2 to 10 in good health and CMV-seronegative.

This chain links TRBV5-5 with TRBJ1-2; 8 nucleotides match TRBD1. Germline values: CDR1 SGHKS, CDR2 YYEKEE (reference sequence). The CDR3 consists of 15 residues. Trimming at V came to 0 bases and at J to 4 bases, leaving 5 bases not matched to a gene. DNA of the CDR3: TGTGCCAGCAGCTTGGATGACAGGGGAGGCTATGGCTACACCTTC. Its translation: CASSLDDRGGYGYTF.

Note on this clone: Other nucleotide sequences from this sample produce the same CDR3. This sequence joins TRBV9 and TRBJ2-3, with D perhaps TRBD2 (7 bases). Germline values: CDR1 SGDLS, CDR2 YYNGEE. V dropped 2 bases and J dropped 4 bases, with 14 bases sitting between them. CDR3 length: 15 residues. In DNA, the CDR3 is TGTGCCAGCAGCGTGGGGGGGGGCGCCGCAGATACGCAGTATTTT. Amino acids: CASSVGGGAADTQYF.

The chain is built from TRBV11-2 and TRBJ2-1; 8 bases are a match to TRBD1. CDR1 SGHAT and CDR2 FQNNGV come from the germline V gene. This CDR3 comprises 16 residues. With 4 bases clipped from V and 1 base from J, the junction kept 6 bases outside the gene matches. The CDR3 loop reads CASSSPGTGSYNEQFF. CDR3 DNA: TGTGCCAGCAGCTCTCCAGGGACAGGATCCTACAATGAGCAGTTCTTC.

The rearrangement uses TRBV18 and TRBJ1-1, with unresolved D. V shed 6 bases and J shed 1 base, with 12 bases lying between them. Germline V gene lookup returns CDR1 KGHSH and CDR2 LQKENI. The CDR3 sequence is 14 residues long. CDR3: CASSLASANTEAFF. The CDR3 DNA is TGTGCCAGCTCCCTGGCTTCCGCGAACACTGAAGCTTTCTTT.

The V call is TRBV27, the J call TRBJ1-2, with D possibly matching TRBD1 (6 bases). Per germline, CDR1 MNHEY and CDR2 SMNVEV (reference sequence). CDR3 length: 15 residues. Trimming left V 6 bases short and J 2 bases short, with 16 bases between. The CDR3 nucleotides read TGTGCCAGCAGACTCACGGACAGACCGAACTATGGCTACACCTTC. This codes for CASRLTDRPNYGYTF.

In this sample, this clone turned up a few times. J is TRBJ2-1 and V is TRBV29-1; tentatively, D is TRBD2 (5 bases). Germline loops: CDR1 SQVTM, CDR2 ANQGSEA. The CDR3 is made up of 16 amino acids. V was shortened by 6 bases and J by 7 bases, with 25 bases between the two germline ends. CDR3 amino acids: CSVLGLSGSYNNEQFF. CDR3 DNA: TGCAGCGTCCTTGGACTCTCGGGGTCCTACAATAATGAGCAGTTCTTC.

This clone has a handful of counts. The V call is TRBV5-1, the J call TRBJ2-3; 12 nucleotides agree with TRBD2. This CDR3 has 16 amino acids. Germline V gene sequence: CDR1 SGHRS, CDR2 YFSETQ. After removal of 0 bases from V and 3 bases from J, the junction contained 2 bases not matched to a gene. Written as DNA, the CDR3 is TGCGCCAGCAGCTTGGGACTAGCGGGGGAAACAGATACGCAGTATTTT. Protein sequence: CASSLGLAGETDTQYF.

The chain combines TRBV11-2 with TRBJ2-7; TRBD2 matches 10 bases. This CDR3 has 13 residues. Germline CDR1 SGHAT, CDR2 FQNNGV. Unmatched junction bases numbered 4, after V lost 5 bases and J lost 6 bases. CDR3 DNA sequence: TGTGCCAGCAGCCAAGTAGCGGGGGGCGAGCAGTACGTC. It yields the protein CASSQVAGGEQYV.

Only one count was recorded for this clone. This rearrangement joins TRBV5-5 to TRBJ1-2; D unresolved. Trimming took 0 bases from V and 0 from J, leaving 12 bases between them. Germline CDR1 SGHKS, CDR2 YYEKEE (reference sequence). The CDR3 has 16 residues. CDR3 protein: CASSLGPVKANYGYTF. In DNA form, the CDR3 reads TGTGCCAGCAGCTTGGGCCCGGTGAAAGCTAACTATGGCTACACCTTC.

The chain recombines TRBV6-6 with TRBJ1-6, with D hard to call. This CDR3 contains 14 residues. Germline lookup yields CDR1 MNHNY and CDR2 SVGAGI (reference sequence). Trimming pared 8 bases from V and 10 bases from J, leaving 18 bases between. Written as DNA, the CDR3 is TGTGCCAGCTCAAGCGGAGCCATGAACTCACCCCTCCACTTT. The encoded protein is CASSSGAMNSPLHF.

Points on this clone: Other DNA sequences of this sample code for an identical CDR3. The V and J genes are TRBV4-1 and TRBJ1-5; D remains unclear. V was pared by 0 bases and J by 4 bases, with 7 bases between. The CDR3 contains 14 residues. CDR1 and CDR2 (germline): MGHRA, YSYEKL. The CDR3 DNA is TGCGCCAGCAGCCAAGAGGGAGGTAATCAGCCCCAGCATTTT. Amino acid sequence: CASSQEGGNQPQHF.

J is TRBJ1-3 and V is TRBV6-5; D may be TRBD1 (6 bases). Germline V lookup: CDR1 MNHEY, CDR2 SVGAGI. Trimming shortened V by 2 bases and J by 2 bases, and 7 bases separated the two germline ends. The length of the CDR3 is 14 residues. The CDR3 sequence is CASSYGGAGNTIYF. DNA for the CDR3: TGTGCCAGCAGTTACGGGGGCGCTGGAAACACCATATATTTT.

This clone was counted a single time. The same CDR3 is also encoded by other DNA sequences in this sample. V usage is TRBV11-2 and J usage is TRBJ1-6, with 9 nucleotides matching TRBD1. The germline CDR1 and CDR2 sequences are SGHAT and FQNNGV. J gave up 4 bases and V 4 bases, and 2 bases lay outside the gene matches. The CDR3 is 15 residues long. CDR3 residues: CASSWGQGYNSPLHF. CDR3 sequence (DNA): TGTGCCAGCAGCTGGGGACAGGGATATAATTCACCCCTCCACTTT.

The chain is built from TRBV19 and TRBJ1-2; 7 positions match TRBD1. This CDR3 spans 16 amino acids. In germline, CDR1 is LNHDA, CDR2 SQIVND (reference sequence). With V trimmed by 1 base and J by 6 bases, 11 bases remained unmatched. CDR3 DNA: TGTGCCAGTAGTATAGGGGACAGAGTCTTTTCTCATGGCTACACCTTC. Translated, it gives CASSIGDRVFSHGYTF.

The chain couples TRBV30 to TRBJ1-1, with TRBD1 matching 9 bases. Germline lookup yields CDR1 GTSNPN and CDR2 SVGIG (reference sequence). Trimming removed 5 bases from V and 1 base from J; junction bases left unmatched: 11. The CDR3 is 16 residues long. The CDR3 DNA sequence: TGTGCCTGGGGTTCTTCCGGGACAGGGTCGAACACTGAAGCTTTCTTT. This translates into CAWGSSGTGSNTEAFF.

The DNA for the CDR3 is TGCGCCAGCAGCACCGGGACTAGCGGGGCGGATGAGCAGTTCTTC. Protein product: CASSTGTSGADEQFF. The chain couples TRBV5-1 to TRBJ2-1; 13 nucleotides align to TRBD2. Germline V gene lookup returns CDR1 SGHRS and CDR2 YFSETQ. V lost 4 bases and J lost 8; bases outside the gene matches: 6. This CDR3 is 15 amino acids long.

J is TRBJ2-1 and V is TRBV29-1, with a tentative D call TRBD1 (6 bases). Per the germline V gene, CDR1 is SQVTM and CDR2 is ANQGSEA. Between the trimmed V and J ends, which lost 0 bases and 4 bases, there was a span of 10 bases. There are 14 residues in the CDR3. CDR3 sequence: CSVEEGAGYNEQFF. The CDR3 DNA sequence: TGCAGCGTTGAAGAGGGGGCAGGGTACAATGAGCAGTTCTTC.

This clone was recorded only once. The V call is TRBV4-2, the J call TRBJ2-5, with TRBD2 matching over 7 bases. The DNA end is more similar to TRBJ2-7, so the J call may be wrong. Germline V gives CDR1 LGHNA, CDR2 YNFKEQ. The CDR3 has 16 amino acids. CDR3 nucleotides: TGTGCCAGCAGCCCTGCCGGTTGGGGGGGGGACTACGAGCAGTACTTC. This translates into CASSPAGWGGDYEQYF.

This clone has just a few counts. This rearrangement joins TRBV7-9 to TRBJ2-2; D gene unclear. The CDR3 has 14 amino acids. CDR1 is SEHNR and CDR2 is FQNEAQ in the germline V gene (reference sequence). The V gene lost 2 bases and the J gene lost 3 bases, with 7 bases spanning the gap. CDR3 amino acids: CASSLILDTGELFF. For the CDR3, the DNA is TGTGCCAGCAGCTTAATTCTTGACACCGGGGAGCTGTTTTTT.

The rearrangement links TRBV28 to TRBJ1-2, with D perhaps TRBD1 (5 bases). The CDR3 has 15 residues. V was pared by 6 bases and J by 4 bases, with 18 bases between. Germline CDR1 is MDHEN and CDR2 is SYDVKM. CDR3 sequence (DNA): TGTGCCAGCAGGACCCCGAGACAGTCCTTCTATGGCTACACCTTC. As protein: CASRTPRQSFYGYTF.

This clone was counted only a few times. The CDR3 nucleotides are TGTGCCAGCAGCTTATCGGACAGGAACAATTCACCCCTCCACTTT. This codes for CASSLSDRNNSPLHF. V gene TRBV7-9 combines with J gene TRBJ1-6; the match to TRBD1 covers 7 bases. CDR3 length: 15 residues. V lost 2 bases and J lost 7; bases outside the gene matches: 5. The germline V gene has CDR1 SEHNR and CDR2 FQNEAQ (reference sequence).

The chain employs TRBV5-6 and TRBJ1-2, with 8 nucleotides matching TRBD1. This CDR3 comprises 17 residues. Trimming took 1 base from V and 0 from J; bases not matched to a gene: 8. The V gene's germline CDR1 is SGHDT and CDR2 YYEEEE. Here the CDR3 reads CASSLSPRTGPNYGYTF. The CDR3 coding sequence is TGTGCCAGCAGCTTGTCCCCTCGGACAGGGCCTAACTATGGCTACACCTTC. The full variable domain, with the rest looked up from reference TRBV5-6 and TRBJ1-2, is DAGVTQSPTHLIKTRGQQVTLRCSPKSGHDTVSWYQQALGQGPQFIFQYYEEEERQRGNFPDRFSGHQFPNYSSELNVNALLLGDSALYLCASSLSPRTGPNYGYTFGSGTRLTVV.

This clone showed up just a few times. The chain uses TRBV29-1 and TRBJ1-2, with D possibly being TRBD1 (5 bases). V gave up 7 bases and J gave up 4 bases, with 16 bases separating them. The CDR3 length is 13 residues. Germline CDR1 and CDR2: SQVTM and ANQGSEA. CDR3 loop: CSARGGAAYGYTF. The DNA of the CDR3 is TGCAGCGCCCGAGGTGGGGCAGCCTATGGCTACACCTTC.

The rearrangement uses TRBV5-6 and TRBJ1-5; weak D call: TRBD1 (6 bases). V lost 3 bases, J lost 3 bases, and 10 bases lay in between. This CDR3 is 14 amino acids long. The germline V gene has CDR1 SGHDT and CDR2 YYEEEE. CDR3 sequence (DNA): TGTGCCAGCAGCTCGGACAGACACAATCAGCCCCAGCATTTT. Protein: CASSSDRHNQPQHF.

This chain links TRBV29-1 with TRBJ1-1, with TRBD1 matching over 7 bases. This CDR3 is 13 amino acids long. V lost 7 bases and J lost 0; bases outside the gene matches: 5. Germline V gives CDR1 SQVTM, CDR2 ANQGSEA. CDR3 nucleotides: TGCAGCGCCCAGACAGGGATGAACACTGAAGCTTTCTTT. Protein product: CSAQTGMNTEAFF.

The chain uses TRBV27 and TRBJ1-2, with D maybe TRBD1 (5 bases). V was pared by 2 bases and J by 6 bases, with 16 bases between. The germline V gene encodes CDR1 MNHEY and CDR2 SMNVEV (reference sequence). The CDR3 is made up of 15 amino acids. Written as DNA, the CDR3 is TGTGCCAGCAGTTTAAAACCGGGAACGGGGGATGGCTACACCTTC. The encoded protein is CASSLKPGTGDGYTF.

As for this clone: This CDR3 is also generated by other DNA sequences in the sample. The chain uses TRBV5-1 and TRBJ2-3; no firm D call. The CDR3 sequence is 12 residues long. Trimming left V 0 bases short and J 4 bases short, with 3 bases between. Germline V gene data show CDR1 as SGHRS and CDR2 as YFSETQ. The DNA for the CDR3 is TGCGCCAGCAGCTTGGCCGCAGATACGCAGTATTTT. Protein sequence: CASSLAADTQYF. The full variable domain, its missing parts supplied by reference TRBV5-1 and TRBJ2-3, is KAGVTQTPRYLIKTRGQQVTLSCSPISGHRSVSWYQQTPGQGLQFLFEYFSETQRNKGNFPGRFSGRQFSNSRSEMNVSTLELGDSALYLCASSLAADTQYFGPGTRLTVL.

The chain joins TRBV19 to TRBJ2-5; D may be TRBD1 (6 bases). The CDR3 totals 17 residues. Trimming took 7 bases from V and 3 from J, leaving 24 bases between them. Germline CDR1 LNHDA, CDR2 SQIVND (reference sequence). CDR3 sequence reads: CASTTPDRDNYKETQYF. The CDR3 nucleotides are TGTGCCAGTACCACCCCCGACCGGGACAATTATAAAGAGACCCAGTACTTC.

The gene calls are TRBV10-2 and TRBJ2-1; 9 nucleotides line up with TRBD2. This CDR3 comprises 15 residues. J gave up 6 bases and V 2 bases, and 5 bases lay outside the gene matches. Germline-derived CDR1 and CDR2 are WSHSY and SAAADI. The CDR3, as DNA: TGCGCCAGCAGTGAGGCGGGACTAGCCCTCAATGAGCAGTTCTTC. Translated: CASSEAGLALNEQFF.

This chain connects TRBV18 to TRBJ1-1; D is unclear. The CDR3 is 15 amino acids. CDR1 and CDR2 (germline): KGHSH, LQKENI. V dropped 1 base and J dropped 6 bases, with 15 bases sitting between them. DNA for the CDR3: TGTGCCAGCTCACCACTCCCCCGGGATCGGGCTGAAGCTTTCTTT. Its protein product is CASSPLPRDRAEAFF.

This clone has only a few counts. The chain recombines TRBV7-9 with TRBJ2-7; no clear D. CDR1 and CDR2 (germline): SEHNR, FQNEAQ (reference sequence). The CDR3 is made up of 15 amino acids. The germline V and J ends were trimmed by 5 bases and 5 bases, with 19 bases remaining between them. The CDR3 sequence is CASSRLSPMVNEQYF. In nucleotides, the CDR3 is TGTGCCAGCAGCCGACTTAGTCCGATGGTAAACGAGCAGTACTTC.

The rearrangement joins TRBV7-2 to TRBJ1-5, with 7 bases lining up with TRBD1. Unmatched junction bases numbered 7, after V lost 5 bases and J lost 3 bases. The CDR3 has 15 amino acids. Germline V gives CDR1 SGHTA, CDR2 FQGNSA. In DNA form, the CDR3 reads TGTGCCAGCAGCGCCACAGGGGTTTTCAATCAGCCCCAGCATTTT. Amino acid sequence: CASSATGVFNQPQHF.